A single sample gave rise to the 2 T cell receptor beta chains below, sequenced in a study of blood T cell repertoires in COVID-19. Produced via immunoSEQ multiplex PCR; TCRdb's table is partial and in-frame only. The sample holds a few hundred thousand clones; about nine tenths are singletons and the top ten take roughly a tenth. Sequencing was done on a sample of PBMCs or T cells enriched from blood (not recorded which). These receptors all stem from a woman aged 40 to 50 who had recovered from COVID-19.

The rearrangement links TRBV6-2 or TRBV6-3 to TRBJ1-5, with D tentatively TRBD1 (6 bases). The CDR3 loop spans 16 amino acids. Germline-derived CDR1 and CDR2 are MNHEY and SVGEGT. Trimming left V 2 bases short and J 6 bases short, with 17 bases between. The CDR3 DNA is TGTGCCAGCAGTTACCCAGGGGCAGGACGGGGTCAGCCCCAGCATTTT. Its protein is CASSYPGAGRGQPQHF.

The gene calls are TRBV11-2 and TRBJ2-1, with unresolved D. V was pared by 9 bases and J by 6 bases, with 24 bases between. There are 16 residues in the CDR3. CDR1 and CDR2 from the germline V gene are SGHAT and FQNNGV. CDR3 bases: TGTGCCAGTCAGCAGCTTAGAAGCGTACTTGGCAATGAGCAGTTCTTC. Translated, it gives CASQQLRSVLGNEQFF. The full variable domain, rest sourced from reference TRBV11-2 and TRBJ2-1, is EAGVAQSPRYKIIEKRQSVAFWCNPISGHATLYWYQQILGQGPKLLIQFQNNGVVDDSQLPKDRFSAERLKGVDSTLKIQPAKLEDSAVYLCASQQLRSVLGNEQFFGPGTRLTVL.